The 8 T cell receptor beta chains listed next were all sequenced from one sample in a study of tissue T cells after allogeneic stem cell transplantation. Method: immunoSEQ multiplex PCR; TCRdb's copy keeps in-frame clones and lacks some. Here the sample spans more than 2,500 clones, around 50% being singletons. Time point in this sample: mouse harvest day 14 after allogeneic transplant. Tail vein injection delivered 10^7 T-cell-depleted bone marrow cells and 10^6 splenic CD5+ T cells. The sample consisted of lymph node tissue. These receptors all stem from a female BALB/c mouse given C57BL/6 T cells with graft-versus-host disease after an allogeneic hematopoietic cell transplant.

Comment on this clone: The listed genes are named as in mouse. Here the CDR3 reads CASSDDNEVFF. The CDR3 bases that were read are TGTGCCAGCAGTGATGATAATGAAGTCTTC. This sequence joins TRBV13-1 and TRBJ1-1, with D uncertain. The read ends 1 residue early relative to the CDR3; the germline J gene fills the gap. Germline V gene data show CDR1 as NSHNY and CDR2 as SYGAGN. The CDR3 runs to 11 residues. Trimming took 0 bases from V and 8 from J, leaving 5 bases between them.

A note on this clone: The germline and genes are mouse ones. Here the CDR3 reads CASSQVSYEQYF. Partial CDR3 DNA: TGTGCCAGCAGCCAAGTCAGCTATGAACAGTAC. The chain employs TRBV2 and TRBJ2-7, with D unclear. The CDR3 extends 1 residue past the end of the read, so its final part is completed from the germline J gene. V was clipped by 1 base and J by 3 bases, with 4 bases between them. Germline V gene sequence: CDR1 LGHNA, CDR2 YSYQKL. The length of the CDR3 is 12 residues.

This clone is labeled medium-sized (0.01 to 0.1%). Gene names are the mouse ones. The DNA read from the CDR3 is TGTGCAAGCAGCTCCTGGGGGGGCTATGCTGAGCAGTTC. Protein product: CASSSWGGYAEQF. In full, the CDR3 reads CASSSWGGYAEQFF. The V and J genes are TRBV16 and TRBJ2-1; TRBD2 matches at 9 bases. The CDR3 end lies 1 residue beyond the end of the read and is filled in from the germline J gene. The germline gives CDR1 SGHSA, CDR2 FRNQAP. V was clipped by 4 bases and J by 3 bases; unmatched bases: 1. This CDR3 has 14 amino acids.

About this clone itself: Gene names refer to mouse genes. The sequenced fragment ends 1 residue before the CDR3 boundary, so the rest is inferred from the germline J gene. The chain combines TRBV3 with TRBJ2-2; 10 nucleotides match TRBD2. CDR3 length: 16 amino acids. V trimming: 5 bases; J trimming: 1 base; junction bases outside the gene matches: 4. The germline CDR1 and CDR2 sequences are SNHLY and FYNGKV (reference sequence). CDR3 bases read: TGTGCCAGCAGCCCCCGACTGGGGGGAAACACCGGGCAGCTCTAC. As protein: CASSPRLGGNTGQLY. The entire CDR3 protein reads CASSPRLGGNTGQLYF.

By share, this clone ranks as medium-sized (0.01 to 0.1%). Gene names are the mouse ones. Read sequence stops 1 residue before the CDR3 end, and the germline J gene provides the missing end. This chain uses TRBV12-1 with TRBJ2-5, with TRBD2 matching 7 bases. Germline V gene sequence: CDR1 SGHSN, CDR2 HYEKVE. The CDR3 has 13 amino acids. V trimming: 0 bases; J trimming: 8 bases; junction bases outside the gene matches: 4. This CDR3 is CASSLVGGGTQYF. Incomplete CDR3 DNA: TGTGCCAGCTCTCTCGTGGGGGGAGGCACCCAGTAC.

Comments on this clone: Mouse germline and gene names are used. The sequenced fragment ends 1 residue before the CDR3 boundary, so the rest is inferred from the germline J gene. J is TRBJ2-1 and V is TRBV26; 8 positions agree with TRBD2. CDR1 is KGHPV and CDR2 is FQNQEV in the germline V gene (reference sequence). V was clipped by 1 base and J by 0 bases; unmatched bases: 2. The CDR3 is made up of 16 amino acids. CDR3 DNA (partial): TGTGCCAGCAGTCTGTACTGGGGGTATAACTATGCTGAGCAGTTC. Its protein is CASSLYWGYNYAEQF. Given in full, the CDR3 is CASSLYWGYNYAEQFF.

A single count supports this clone. Gene names are the mouse ones. Coverage ceases 1 residue before the CDR3 finishes, and the germline J gene fills in the end. The rearrangement uses TRBV12-2 and TRBJ2-3, with 7 bases that match TRBD1. From germline, CDR1 is SGHLS and CDR2 HYDKME. The CDR3 is 15 residues long. J gave up 0 bases and V 4 bases, and 6 bases lay outside the gene matches. The CDR3 here is CASSPGQISAETLYF. Partial CDR3 DNA: TGTGCCAGCTCCCCGGGACAGATTAGTGCAGAAACGCTGTAT.

With regard to this clone: Gene names are mouse gene names. Read sequence stops 1 residue before the CDR3 end, and the germline J gene provides the missing end. The chain is built from TRBV26 and TRBJ1-1; D call uncertain. Germline CDR1 is KGHPV and CDR2 is FQNQEV (reference sequence). This CDR3 has 12 amino acids. V dropped 2 bases and J dropped 5 bases, with 6 bases sitting between them. CDR3 sequence reads: CASSLKHTEVFF. The CDR3 DNA, read in part, is TGTGCCAGCAGTCTGAAACATACAGAAGTCTTC.